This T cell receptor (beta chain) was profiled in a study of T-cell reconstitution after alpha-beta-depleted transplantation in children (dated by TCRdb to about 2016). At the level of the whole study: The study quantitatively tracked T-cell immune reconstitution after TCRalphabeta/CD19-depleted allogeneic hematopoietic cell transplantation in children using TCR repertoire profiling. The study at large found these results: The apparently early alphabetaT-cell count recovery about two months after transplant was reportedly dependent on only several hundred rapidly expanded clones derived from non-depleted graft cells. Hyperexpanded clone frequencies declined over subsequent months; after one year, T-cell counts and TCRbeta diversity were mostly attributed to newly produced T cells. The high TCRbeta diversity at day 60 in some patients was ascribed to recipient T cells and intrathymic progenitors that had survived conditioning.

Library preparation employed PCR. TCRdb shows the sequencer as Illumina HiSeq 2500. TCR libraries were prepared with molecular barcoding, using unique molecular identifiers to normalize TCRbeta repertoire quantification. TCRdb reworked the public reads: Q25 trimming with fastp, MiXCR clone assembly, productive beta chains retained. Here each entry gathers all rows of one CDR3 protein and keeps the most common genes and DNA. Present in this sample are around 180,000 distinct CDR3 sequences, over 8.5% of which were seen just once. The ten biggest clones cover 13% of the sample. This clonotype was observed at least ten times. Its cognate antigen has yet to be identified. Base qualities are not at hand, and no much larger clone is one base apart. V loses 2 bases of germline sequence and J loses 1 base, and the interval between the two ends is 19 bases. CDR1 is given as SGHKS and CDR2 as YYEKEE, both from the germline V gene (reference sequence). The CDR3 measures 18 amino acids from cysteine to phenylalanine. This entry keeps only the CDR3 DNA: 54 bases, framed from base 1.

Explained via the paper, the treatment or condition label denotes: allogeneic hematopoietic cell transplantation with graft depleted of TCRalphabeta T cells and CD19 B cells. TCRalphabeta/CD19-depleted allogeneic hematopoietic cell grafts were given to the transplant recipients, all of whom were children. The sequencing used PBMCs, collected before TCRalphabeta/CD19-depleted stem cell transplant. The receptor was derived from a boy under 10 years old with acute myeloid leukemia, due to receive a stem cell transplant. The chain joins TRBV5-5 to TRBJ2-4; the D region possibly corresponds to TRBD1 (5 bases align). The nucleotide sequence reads TGTGCCAGCAGCTTTGCAGACTGGGGCACCGCGGCCAAAAACATTCAGTACTTC. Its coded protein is CASSFADWGTAAKNIQYF.